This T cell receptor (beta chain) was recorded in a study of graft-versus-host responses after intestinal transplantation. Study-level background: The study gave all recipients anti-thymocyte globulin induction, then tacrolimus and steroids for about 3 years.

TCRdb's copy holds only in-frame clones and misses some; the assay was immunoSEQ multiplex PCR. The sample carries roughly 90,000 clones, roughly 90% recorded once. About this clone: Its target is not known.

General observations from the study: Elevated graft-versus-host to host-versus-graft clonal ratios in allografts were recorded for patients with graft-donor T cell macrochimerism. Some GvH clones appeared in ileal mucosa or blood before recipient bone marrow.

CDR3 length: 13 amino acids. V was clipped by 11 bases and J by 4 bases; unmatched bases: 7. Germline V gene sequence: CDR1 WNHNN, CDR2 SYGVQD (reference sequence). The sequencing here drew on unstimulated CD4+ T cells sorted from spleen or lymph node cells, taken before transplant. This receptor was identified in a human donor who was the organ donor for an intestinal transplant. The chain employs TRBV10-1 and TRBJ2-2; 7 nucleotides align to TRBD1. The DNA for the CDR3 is TGCGCCGTTGAGACAGGGAGCACCGGGGAGCTGTTTTTT. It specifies CAVETGSTGELFF.